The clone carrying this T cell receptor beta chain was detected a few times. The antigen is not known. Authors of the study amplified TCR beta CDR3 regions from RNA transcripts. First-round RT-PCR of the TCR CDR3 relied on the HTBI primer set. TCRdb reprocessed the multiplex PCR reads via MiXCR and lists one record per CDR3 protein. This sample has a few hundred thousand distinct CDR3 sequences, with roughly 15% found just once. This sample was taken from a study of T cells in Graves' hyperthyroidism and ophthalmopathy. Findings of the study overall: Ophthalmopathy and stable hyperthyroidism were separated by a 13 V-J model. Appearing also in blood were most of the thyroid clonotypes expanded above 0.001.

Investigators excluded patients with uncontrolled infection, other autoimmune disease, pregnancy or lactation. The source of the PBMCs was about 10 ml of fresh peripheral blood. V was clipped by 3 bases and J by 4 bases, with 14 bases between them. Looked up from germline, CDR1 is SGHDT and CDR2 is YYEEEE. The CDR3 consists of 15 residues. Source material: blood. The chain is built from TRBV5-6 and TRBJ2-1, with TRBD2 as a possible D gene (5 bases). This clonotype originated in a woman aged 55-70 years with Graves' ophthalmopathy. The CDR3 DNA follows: TGTGCCAGCAGCTGGAGGTCGGTGGGATACAATGAGCAGTTCTTC. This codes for CASSWRSVGYNEQFF.